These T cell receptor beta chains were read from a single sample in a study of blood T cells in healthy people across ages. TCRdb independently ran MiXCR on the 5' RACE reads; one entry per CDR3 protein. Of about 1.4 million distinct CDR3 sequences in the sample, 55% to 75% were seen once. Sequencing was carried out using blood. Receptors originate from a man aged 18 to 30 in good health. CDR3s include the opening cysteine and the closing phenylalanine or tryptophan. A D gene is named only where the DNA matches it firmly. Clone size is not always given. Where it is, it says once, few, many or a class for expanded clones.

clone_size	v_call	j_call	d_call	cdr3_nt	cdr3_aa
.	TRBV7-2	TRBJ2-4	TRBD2	TGTGCCAGCAGCTTAGTTGGGGCAGGGAGGGCCCTCCTAGCACAAAACATTCAGTACTTC	CASSLVGAGRALLAQNIQYF
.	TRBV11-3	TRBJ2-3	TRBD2	TGTGCCAGCAGCTTAGGAGTAGCGGGGACCACAGATACGCAGTATTTT	CASSLGVAGTTDTQYF
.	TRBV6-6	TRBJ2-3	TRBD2	TGTGCCACCGATCCCGGACTAGCGGGGGGCACAGATACGCAGTATTTT	CATDPGLAGGTDTQYF
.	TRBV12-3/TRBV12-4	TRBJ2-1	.	TGTGCCAGCAGCGAGGGCTTAACCTACAATGAGCAGTTCTTC	CASSEGLTYNEQFF
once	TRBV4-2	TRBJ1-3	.	TGTGCCAGCAGCCCACCACAGGCGACTGGAAACACCATATATTTT	CASSPPQATGNTIYF
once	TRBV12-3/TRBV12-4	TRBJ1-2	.	TGTGCCAGTCAGGCTTCTAACTATGGCTACACCTTC	CASQASNYGYTF
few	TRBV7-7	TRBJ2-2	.	TGTGCCAGCAGCTTAGCGGACACCGGGGAGCTGTTTTTT	CASSLADTGELFF
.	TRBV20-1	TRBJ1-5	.	TGCAGTGCTAGAGAAACCTCCCGGGGCCAGCATTTT	CSARETSRGQHF
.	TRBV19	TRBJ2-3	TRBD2	TGTGCCAGTAGTATACATAGCGGGGGGAGCACAGATACGCAGTATTTT	CASSIHSGGSTDTQYF
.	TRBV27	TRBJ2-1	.	TGTGCCAGCAGTCCAGGACCTTCGGGCGGGCCCTCCTACAATGAGCAGTTCTTC	CASSPGPSGGPSYNEQFF
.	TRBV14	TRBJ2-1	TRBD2	TGTGCCAGCAGCCAGGGACTAGCGGGACCTTACAATGAGCAGTTCTTC	CASSQGLAGPYNEQFF
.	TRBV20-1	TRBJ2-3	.	TGCAGTGCTAGCACTCTAGCAACTAGCACAGATACGCAGTATTTT	CSASTLATSTDTQYF
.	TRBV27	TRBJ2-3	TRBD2	TGTGCCAGCAGTTTCATGACTAGCGGGACTAGCACAGATACGCAGTATTTT	CASSFMTSGTSTDTQYF
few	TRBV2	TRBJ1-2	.	TGTGCCAGCAGTGAGGGGGGGTTTGGCTATGGCTACACCTTC	CASSEGGFGYGYTF
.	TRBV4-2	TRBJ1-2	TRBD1	TGTGCCAGCAGCACAGACAGGGGTAGGAATGGCTACACCTTC	CASSTDRGRNGYTF
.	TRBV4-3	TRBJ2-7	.	TGCGCCAGCAGCCAAGATCCCCCTTCCTACGAGCAGTACTTC	CASSQDPPSYEQYF
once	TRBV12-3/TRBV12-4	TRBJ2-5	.	TGTGCCAGCAGTGCCAATATAGAGACCCAGTACTTC	CASSANIETQYF
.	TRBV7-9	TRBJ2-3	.	TGTGCCAGCACTAGGTTAGCCTCTAGCACAGATACGCAGTATTTT	CASTRLASSTDTQYF
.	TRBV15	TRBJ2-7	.	TGTGCCACCAGCAGAGGCGGGCCCGCAGCCTACGAGCAGTACTTC	CATSRGGPAAYEQYF
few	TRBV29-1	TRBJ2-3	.	TGCAGCGTTGCTGGTGTAGAACCGCGCACAGATACGCAGTATTTT	CSVAGVEPRTDTQYF
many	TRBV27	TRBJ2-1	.	TGTGCCAGCAGTTTAGCGGCTTACAATGAGCAGTTCTTC	CASSLAAYNEQFF
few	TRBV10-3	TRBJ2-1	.	TGTGCCATCAGTACTAGTCACGATGAGCAGTTCTTC	CAISTSHDEQFF
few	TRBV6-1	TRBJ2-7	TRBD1	TGTGCCAGCATCCCCGGGACAGCGAAATACGAGCAGTACTTC	CASIPGTAKYEQYF
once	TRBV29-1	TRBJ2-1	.	TGCAGCGTTGATCGGGGAAATTACAATGAGCAGTTCTTC	CSVDRGNYNEQFF
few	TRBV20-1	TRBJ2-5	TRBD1	TGCAGTGCTCCCTGGGACAGGGTGGGGGGGACCCAGTACTTC	CSAPWDRVGGTQYF
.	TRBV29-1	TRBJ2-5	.	TGCAGCGTTCAGGATCAAGAGACCCAGTACTTC	CSVQDQETQYF
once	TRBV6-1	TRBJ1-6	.	TGTGCCAGCAGTGATAAGTACAACTCCTATAATTCACCCCTCCACTTT	CASSDKYNSYNSPLHF
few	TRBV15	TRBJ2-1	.	TGTGCCACCAGCAGAGGATCGAGCAATGAGCAGTTCTTC	CATSRGSSNEQFF
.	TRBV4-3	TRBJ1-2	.	TGCGTCAGCAGCCAAGACCAGACAAATGGCTACACCTTC	CVSSQDQTNGYTF
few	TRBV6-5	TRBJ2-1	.	TGTGCCAGCAGTTACCTGGACGGGAATGAGCAGTTCTTC	CASSYLDGNEQFF
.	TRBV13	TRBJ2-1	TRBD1	TGTGCCAGCAGTTTAGCAGGACAGGGTTGGTATGAGCAGTTCTTC	CASSLAGQGWYEQFF
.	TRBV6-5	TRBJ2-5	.	TGTGCCAGCACTGGGAGCCGGCACGAGACCCAGTACTTC	CASTGSRHETQYF
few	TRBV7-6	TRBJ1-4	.	TGTGCCAGCAGCTTACCTCCGGAGGCTACTGGGGAAAAACTGTTTTTT	CASSLPPEATGEKLFF
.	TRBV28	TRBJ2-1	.	TGTGCCAGCTTGATATACAATGAGCAGTTCTTC	CASLIYNEQFF
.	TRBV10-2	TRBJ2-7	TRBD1	TGCGCCAGCAGTGAATTGGGTTTAGGGACAGGGGTGTACGAGCAGTACTTC	CASSELGLGTGVYEQYF
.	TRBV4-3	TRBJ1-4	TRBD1	TGCGCCAGCAGCCAACTCAGGGGGCGCGGTGAAAAACTGTTTTTT	CASSQLRGRGEKLFF
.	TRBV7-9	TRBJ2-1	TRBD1	TGTGCCAGCAGCATCCCCGGGACAGGTGGGGCCCATGAGCAGTTCTTC	CASSIPGTGGAHEQFF
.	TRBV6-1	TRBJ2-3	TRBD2	TGTGCCAGCAGTGTTATAGCGGGGGATCCTAGCACAGATACGCAGTATTTT	CASSVIAGDPSTDTQYF
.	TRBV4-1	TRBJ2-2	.	TGCGCCAGCACCCAAATGTTGACGACCGGGGAGCTGTTTTTT	CASTQMLTTGELFF
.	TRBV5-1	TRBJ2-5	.	TGCGCCAGCAGCGTTGCAGCCGACAGGCACCAAGAGACCCAGTACTTC	CASSVAADRHQETQYF
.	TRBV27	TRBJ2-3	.	TGTGCCAGCAGTTCAGGGCGACCAACTTACACAGATACGCAGTATTTT	CASSSGRPTYTDTQYF
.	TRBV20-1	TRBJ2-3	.	TGCAGTGCTAGGGTCTCGGCAGATACGCAGTATTTT	CSARVSADTQYF
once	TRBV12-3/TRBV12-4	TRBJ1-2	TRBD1	TGTGCCATACCGAAAGATCGGGACAGGGATGTGCATGGCTACACCTTC	CAIPKDRDRDVHGYTF
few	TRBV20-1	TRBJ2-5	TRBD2	TGCAGTGCTAGGCGACTAGCGGAAGAGACCCAGTACTTC	CSARRLAEETQYF
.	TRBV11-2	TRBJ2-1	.	TGTGCCAGCAGCTTAGGCCAGTACTCCTGCAATGAGCAGTTCTTC	CASSLGQYSCNEQFF
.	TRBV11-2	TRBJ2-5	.	TGTGCCAGCAGCCTAAGGGGGACAGCGGGAGAGACCCAGTACTTC	CASSLRGTAGETQYF
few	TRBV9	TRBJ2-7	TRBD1	TGTGCCAGCAGCGTAGCGGGACAGGGTCCCTACGAGCAGTACTTC	CASSVAGQGPYEQYF
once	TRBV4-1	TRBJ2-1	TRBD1	TGCGCCAGCAGCGGGAATGGACAGGGGGCGATAGATGAGCAGTTCTTC	CASSGNGQGAIDEQFF
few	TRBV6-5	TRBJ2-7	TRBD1	TGTGCCAGCAGCATACAGGGGTCCTCCTCCTACGAGCAGTACTTC	CASSIQGSSSYEQYF
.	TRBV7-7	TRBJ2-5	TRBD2	TGTGCTAGCAGCGACGGGGGGAGTGTGGAGACCCAGTACTTC	CASSDGGSVETQYF
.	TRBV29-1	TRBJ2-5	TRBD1	TGCAGCGCCCCCCCAATGGGACAGGAAGAGACCCAGTACTTC	CSAPPMGQEETQYF
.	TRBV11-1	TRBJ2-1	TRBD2	TGTGCCAGCAGCCCCGACCGACTAGCGGGAGTCGTCTACAATGAGCAGTTCTTC	CASSPDRLAGVVYNEQFF
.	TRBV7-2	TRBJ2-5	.	TGTGCCAGCAGCTTAGTCGGATCGGCCCAAGAGACCCAGTACTTC	CASSLVGSAQETQYF
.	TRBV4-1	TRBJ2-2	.	TGCGCCAGCAGCCAGCGGGCCCCCCCTGGGGAGCTGTTTTTT	CASSQRAPPGELFF
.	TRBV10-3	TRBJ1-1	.	TGTGCCATCAGGGAGTTGAACACTGAAGCTTTCTTT	CAIRELNTEAFF
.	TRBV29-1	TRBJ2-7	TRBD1	TGCAGCGCCGTCGGACAGGGGACCGGCGAGCAGTACTTC	CSAVGQGTGEQYF
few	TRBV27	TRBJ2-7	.	TGTGCCAGCAGTTTAGCCTTAGGGACATCTAACTACGAGCAGTACTTC	CASSLALGTSNYEQYF